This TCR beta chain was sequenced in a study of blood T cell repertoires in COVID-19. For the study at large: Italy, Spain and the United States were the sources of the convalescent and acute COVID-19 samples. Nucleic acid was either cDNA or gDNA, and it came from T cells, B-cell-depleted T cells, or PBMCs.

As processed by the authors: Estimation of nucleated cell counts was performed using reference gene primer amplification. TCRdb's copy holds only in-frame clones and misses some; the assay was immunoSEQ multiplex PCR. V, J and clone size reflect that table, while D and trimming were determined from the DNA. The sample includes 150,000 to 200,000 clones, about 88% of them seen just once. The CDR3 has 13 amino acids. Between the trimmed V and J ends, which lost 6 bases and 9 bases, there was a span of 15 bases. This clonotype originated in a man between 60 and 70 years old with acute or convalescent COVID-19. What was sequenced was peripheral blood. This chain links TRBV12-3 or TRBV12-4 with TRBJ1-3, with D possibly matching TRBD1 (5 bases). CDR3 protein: CASRLGGSGTIYF. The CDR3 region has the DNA TGTGCCAGCAGGCTCGGGGGATCAGGCACCATATATTTT.